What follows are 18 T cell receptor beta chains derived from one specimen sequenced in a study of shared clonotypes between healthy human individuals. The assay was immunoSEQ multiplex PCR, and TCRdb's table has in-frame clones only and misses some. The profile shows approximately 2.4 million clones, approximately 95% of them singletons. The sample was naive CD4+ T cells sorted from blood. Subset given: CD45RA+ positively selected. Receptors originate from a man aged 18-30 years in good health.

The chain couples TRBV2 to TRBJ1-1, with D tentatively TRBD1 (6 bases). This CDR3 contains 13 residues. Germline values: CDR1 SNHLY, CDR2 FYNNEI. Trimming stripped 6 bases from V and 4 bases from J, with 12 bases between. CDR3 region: CASRKTGFTEAFF. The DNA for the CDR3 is TGTGCCAGCAGGAAGACAGGTTTCACTGAAGCTTTCTTT.

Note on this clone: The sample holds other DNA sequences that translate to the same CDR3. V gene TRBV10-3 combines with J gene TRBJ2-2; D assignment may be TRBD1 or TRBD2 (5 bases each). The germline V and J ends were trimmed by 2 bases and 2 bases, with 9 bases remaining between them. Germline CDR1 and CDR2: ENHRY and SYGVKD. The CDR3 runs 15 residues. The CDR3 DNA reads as TGTGCCATCAGTGAGGGGACCTCTAACACCGGGGAGCTGTTTTTT. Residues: CAISEGTSNTGELFF.

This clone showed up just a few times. CDR3 nucleotides: TGCGCCAGCAGTGAGAACAGAGGAAACACCATATATTTT. Translated, it gives CASSENRGNTIYF. The V gene is TRBV10-2, the J gene TRBJ1-3, with D unresolved. Per germline, CDR1 WSHSY and CDR2 SAAADI. V shed 2 bases and J shed 4 bases, with 6 bases lying between them. The CDR3 runs 13 residues.

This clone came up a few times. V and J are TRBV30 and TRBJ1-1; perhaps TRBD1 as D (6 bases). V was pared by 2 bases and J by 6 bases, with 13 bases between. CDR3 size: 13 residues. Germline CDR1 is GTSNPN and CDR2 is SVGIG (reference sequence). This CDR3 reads CAWSLRGKPEAFF. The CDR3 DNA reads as TGTGCCTGGAGTCTCAGGGGAAAACCTGAAGCTTTCTTT. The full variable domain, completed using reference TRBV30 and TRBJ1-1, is SQTIHQWPATLVQPVGSPLSLECTVEGTSNPNLYWYRQAAGRGLQLLFYSVGIGQISSEVPQNLSASRPQDRQFILSSKKLLLSDSGFYLCAWSLRGKPEAFFGQGTRLTVV.

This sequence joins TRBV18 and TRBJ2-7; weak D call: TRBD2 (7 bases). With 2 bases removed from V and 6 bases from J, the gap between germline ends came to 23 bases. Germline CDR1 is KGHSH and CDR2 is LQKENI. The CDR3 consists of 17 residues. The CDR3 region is CASSPKTGPAGSVEQYF. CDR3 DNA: TGTGCCAGCTCACCAAAAACAGGGCCAGCGGGATCGGTCGAGCAGTACTTC. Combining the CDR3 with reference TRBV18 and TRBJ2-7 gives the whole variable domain NAGVMQNPRHLVRRRGQEARLRCSPMKGHSHVYWYRQLPEEGLKFMVYLQKENIIDESGMPKERFSAEFPKEGPSILRIQQVVRGDSAAYFCASSPKTGPAGSVEQYFGPGTRLTVT.

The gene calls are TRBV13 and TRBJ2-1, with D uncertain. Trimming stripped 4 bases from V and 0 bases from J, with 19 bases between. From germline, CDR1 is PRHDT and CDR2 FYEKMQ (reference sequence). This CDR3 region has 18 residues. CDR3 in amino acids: CASSSLESAYGSYNEQFF. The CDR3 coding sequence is TGTGCCAGCAGCTCCCTGGAATCGGCGTATGGCTCCTACAATGAGCAGTTCTTC.

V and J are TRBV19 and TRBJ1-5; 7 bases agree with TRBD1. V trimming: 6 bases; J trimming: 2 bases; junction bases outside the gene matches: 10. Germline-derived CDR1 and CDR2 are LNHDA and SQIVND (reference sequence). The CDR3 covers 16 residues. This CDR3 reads CASRPTGAMGNQPQHF. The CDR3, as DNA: TGTGCCAGTAGGCCTACAGGGGCTATGGGCAATCAGCCCCAGCATTTT.

In DNA form, the CDR3 reads TGTGCCAGCAGTACGAACTGGGGGAGGGCCACAGATACGCAGTATTTT. It codes for CASSTNWGRATDTQYF. The chain recombines TRBV27 with TRBJ2-3; 7 nucleotides agree with TRBD2. Looked up from germline, CDR1 is MNHEY and CDR2 is SMNVEV (reference sequence). The CDR3 is 16 residues long. Trimming cost V 5 bases and J 2 bases; bases outside gene matches: 10.

The CDR3 DNA reads TGCGCCAGCAGCTTCGGGGGGACAGGAGGAAATGAAAAACTGTTTTTT. Translating it yields CASSFGGTGGNEKLFF. J is TRBJ1-4 and V is TRBV5-1, with TRBD1 matching over 8 bases. Germline lookup yields CDR1 SGHRS and CDR2 YFSETQ. V lost 2 bases, J lost 5 bases, and 8 bases stayed unmatched. The CDR3 consists of 16 residues.

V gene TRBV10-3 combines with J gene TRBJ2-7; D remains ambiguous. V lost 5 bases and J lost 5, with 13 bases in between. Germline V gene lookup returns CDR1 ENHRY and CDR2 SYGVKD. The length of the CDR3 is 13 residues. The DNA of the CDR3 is TGTGCCATCAGTTGGACGGGTGAGCACGAGCAGTACTTC. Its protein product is CAISWTGEHEQYF.

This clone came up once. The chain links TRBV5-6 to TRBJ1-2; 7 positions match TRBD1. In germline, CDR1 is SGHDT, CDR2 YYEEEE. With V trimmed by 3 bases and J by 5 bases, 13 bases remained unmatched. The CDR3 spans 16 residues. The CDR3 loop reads CASSSTGQKPYYGYTF. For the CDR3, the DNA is TGTGCCAGCAGCTCGACAGGGCAGAAACCGTATTATGGCTACACCTTC.

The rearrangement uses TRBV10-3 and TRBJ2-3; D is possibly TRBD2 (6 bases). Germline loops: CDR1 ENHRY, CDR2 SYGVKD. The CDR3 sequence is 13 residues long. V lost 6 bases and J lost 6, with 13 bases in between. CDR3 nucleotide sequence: TGTGCCATCAGGGAGGGACCCACGGATACGCAGTATTTT. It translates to CAIREGPTDTQYF.

CDR3 bases: TGTGCCAGCAGCTCGTGGGCTAGCGGCAGCAATGAGCAGTTCTTC. This sequence encodes CASSSWASGSNEQFF. The chain combines TRBV7-2 with TRBJ2-1; 7 bases fit TRBD2. Germline V gives CDR1 SGHTA, CDR2 FQGNSA. The V and J ends lost 4 bases and 6 bases, in that order; junction bases with no gene match: 9. This CDR3 has 15 residues.

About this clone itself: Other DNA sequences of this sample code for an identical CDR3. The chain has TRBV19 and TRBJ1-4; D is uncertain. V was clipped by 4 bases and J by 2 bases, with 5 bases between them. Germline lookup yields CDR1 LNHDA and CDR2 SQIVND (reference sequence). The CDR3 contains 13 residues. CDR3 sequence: CASSSGTNEKLFF. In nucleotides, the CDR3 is TGTGCCAGTAGTAGCGGGACTAATGAAAAACTGTTTTTT.

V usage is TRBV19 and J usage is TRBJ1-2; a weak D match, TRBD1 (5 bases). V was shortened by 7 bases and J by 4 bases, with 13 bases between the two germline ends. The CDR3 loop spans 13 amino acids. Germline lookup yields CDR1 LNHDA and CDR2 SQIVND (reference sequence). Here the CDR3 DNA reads TGTGCCAGTAACCCAGATGGGGGCTATGGCTACACCTTC. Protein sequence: CASNPDGGYGYTF.

CDR3 nucleotide sequence: TGTGCCAGCAGCCAAACAGGGTTGAATCAGCCCCAGCATTTT. Its translation: CASSQTGLNQPQHF. The chain couples TRBV5-6 to TRBJ1-5, with a possible D match to TRBD1 (6 bases). CDR3 length: 14 amino acids. V shed 4 bases and J shed 4 bases, with 12 bases lying between them. CDR1 and CDR2 (germline): SGHDT, YYEEEE.

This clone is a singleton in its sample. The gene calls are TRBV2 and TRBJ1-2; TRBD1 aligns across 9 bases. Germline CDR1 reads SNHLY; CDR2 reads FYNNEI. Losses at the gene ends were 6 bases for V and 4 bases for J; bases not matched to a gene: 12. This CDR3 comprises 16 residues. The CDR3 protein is CASRAGQGIIVYGYTF. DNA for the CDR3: TGTGCCAGCAGAGCGGGACAGGGTATTATAGTCTATGGCTACACCTTC.

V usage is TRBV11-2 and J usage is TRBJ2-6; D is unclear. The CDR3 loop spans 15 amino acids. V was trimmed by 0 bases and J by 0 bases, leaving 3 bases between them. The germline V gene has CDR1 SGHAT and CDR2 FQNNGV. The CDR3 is CASSLDPSGANVLTF. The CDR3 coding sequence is TGTGCCAGCAGCTTAGATCCCTCTGGGGCCAACGTCCTGACTTTC.